Detailed here is one T cell receptor (beta chain). The sample holds a few counts of this clone. There is no known antigen for this receptor. No base quality values were provided; no much bigger clone lies one nucleotide off. The data stem from a study of blood T cell repertoires in COVID-19 (dated by TCRdb to 2019 to 2021). About the investigation overall: Samples covering the acute and convalescent phases of COVID-19 were provided by collaborators in the United States, Italy and Spain. The prospective study material was composed of cDNA or gDNA derived from T cells, B-cell-depleted T cells, or PBMCs. The dataset comprised deeply sampled blood TCRbeta repertoires from subjects exposed to, actively infected with, or recovered from COVID-19. The repertoires were released in a freely available public database meant as a resource for research on the immune response to SARS-CoV-2. The samples were drawn from the first 160 participants of the ongoing ImmuneRACE study and from 950 to 1,500 subjects provided by 6 global collaborators. The sample metadata nearly always contained a de-identified subject ID, COVID-19 status, age in years and sex. Where HLA class I and class II types were available, the types were taken from metadata supplied by the sample provider, not from assay-based typing.

TCRbeta CDR3 regions were amplified from genomic DNA by means of the immunoSEQ Assay, a bias-controlled multiplex PCR. The paper's processing steps were these. The number of nucleated cells in each sample was estimated by amplification of reference gene primers within the assay. To quantify the absolute abundance of each unique TCRbeta CDR3 rearrangement, sequence reads were collapsed and filtered. For each sample, productive Simpson clonality was calculated as the square root of Simpson's diversity index over productive rearrangements. The clones in this table, taken by TCRdb from immuneACCESS, are in-frame only. Not every clone is retained; where verified, under half of the shortfall comes from an unresolved V gene, and the cause of the rest is unknown. That table furnishes V, J and clone size, whereas the DNA furnished D and trimming. This sample gives 200,000 to 300,000 clones in total; approximately 86% of them show up just once. The top ten hold 1.5% to 2% of the sample.

On the study overall, not on this receptor specifically: How much clinical and demographic metadata was included differed by source and by participant, and the metadata was provided uncurated.

Samples from volunteer blood donors who had recovered from COVID-19 were contributed by a second Seattle source. Each collaborating institution followed its own protocols to collect whole blood in K2EDTA tubes. Collaborator samples were shipped for TCRbeta analysis as frozen whole blood, isolated PBMCs, or DNA extracted from either sample type. This receptor was taken from a woman in her fifties or sixties who had recovered from COVID-19. The sample consisted of peripheral blood.

The base sequence is TGTGCCAGCAGTTCAGACGGGCGCGGGGTTGAAAAACTGTTTTTT. It encodes CASSSDGRGVEKLFF. This chain is built from TRBV27 and TRBJ1-4; the D gene is not confidently resolved. There are 15 amino acids in the CDR3, from cysteine to phenylalanine inclusive. The kept DNA is CDR3 alone, 45 bases in frame from the first base. The V end loses 4 bases and the J end loses 7 bases, and a stretch of 16 bases separates them. Via the germline V gene (reference sequence), CDR1 is MNHEY and CDR2 SMNVEV.